This T cell receptor beta chain is drawn from a study of blood T cells in healthy people across ages. Turning to the study itself: Researchers report that template switching captured about one barcoded beta molecule per two T cells. Findings of the study overall: Naive T cell percentage showed a strong correlation with TCR beta diversity. Investigators viewed diversity estimates from one million T cells as underestimates, the study reported.

Sample-barcoded 5' priming and a J-beta primer mix drove a second PCR of about 6 to 12 cycles. Each CDR3 protein gets one entry after TCRdb re-called the 5' RACE reads with MiXCR. The sample records 870,000 or so distinct CDR3 sequences, 29% being singletons. Of note for this clonotype: What it binds is unknown.

This sequence was found in a woman of 80 years or more in good health. Sequenced sample: blood.

The CDR3 here is CSVVIYQETQYF. CDR3 DNA sequence: TGCAGCGTTGTAATCTACCAAGAGACCCAGTACTTC. V is TRBV29-1 and J is TRBJ2-5; D uncertain. Trimming cost V 4 bases and J 0 bases, with 6 bases left between them. The CDR3 spans 12 residues. The V gene's germline CDR1 is SQVTM and CDR2 ANQGSEA.